These 22 T cell receptor beta chains were all obtained from the same sample, sequenced in a study of T cells in Graves' hyperthyroidism and ophthalmopathy. RNA transcripts served as the template for amplifying TCR beta CDR3 regions. The TCR CDR3 first-round RT-PCR relied on the HTBI primer set. TCRdb analysed the multiplex PCR reads with MiXCR anew, one entry per CDR3 protein. The sample consists of hundreds of thousands of distinct CDR3 sequences, over 35% of them appearing once. The source material was blood. The receptors derive from a man younger than 35 with Graves' hyperthyroidism.

This chain joins TRBV15 and TRBJ2-7; D ambiguous. V lost 1 base, J lost 0 bases, and 10 bases lay in between. The germline V gene has CDR1 LNHNV and CDR2 YYDKDF (reference sequence). There are 15 residues in the CDR3. The CDR3 DNA reads TGTGCCACCAGCAGAGTAATAGATTACTCCTACGAGCAGTACTTC. Translated: CATSRVIDYSYEQYF.

This clonotype was picked up many times. The rearrangement joins TRBV19 to TRBJ1-5; TRBD1 matches at 9 bases. The CDR3 runs to 14 residues. Losses at the gene ends were 6 bases for V and 5 bases for J; bases not matched to a gene: 5. Germline V lookup: CDR1 LNHDA, CDR2 SQIVND (reference sequence). The CDR3 nucleotides read TGTGCCAGTAGGGGGACAGGGCCACATCAGCCCCAGCATTTT. It yields the protein CASRGTGPHQPQHF.

The gene calls are TRBV7-2 and TRBJ1-4; a possible D gene is TRBD1 (5 bases). V was clipped by 1 base and J by 5 bases, with 11 bases between them. This CDR3 contains 15 residues. The V gene's germline CDR1 is SGHTA and CDR2 FQGNSA. The CDR3 loop is CASSLVPGPNEKLFF. The CDR3, as DNA: TGTGCCAGCAGCTTAGTACCGGGGCCAAATGAAAAACTGTTTTTT.

With respect to this clonotype: Mismatch with germline at one junction end may stem from a read error. The chain carries TRBV7-9 and TRBJ2-7; 8 positions agree with TRBD1. The CDR3 has 13 residues. The V gene's germline CDR1 is SEHNR and CDR2 FQNEAQ (reference sequence). The CDR3 bases are TGCGCCAGCAGCTTAGCGCAAGGACAGGGGCAGTACTTC. Translation gives CASSLAQGQGQYF.

This clonotype turned up a few times. The chain carries TRBV7-9 and TRBJ1-3, with TRBD1 as a possible D gene (6 bases). This CDR3 is 15 amino acids long. Germline-derived CDR1 and CDR2 are SEHNR and FQNEAQ (reference sequence). CDR3 in amino acids: CATLGGIAAGNTIYF. The CDR3 nucleotides read TGTGCTACCTTAGGGGGGATCGCGGCTGGAAACACCATATATTTT.

This chain joins TRBV15 and TRBJ1-4; perhaps TRBD1 as D (5 bases). The V end was cut by 6 bases, the J end by 8 bases, with 16 bases between. The CDR3 covers 14 residues. From germline, CDR1 is LNHNV and CDR2 YYDKDF (reference sequence). This chain's CDR3 is CATSNGASGEKLFF. As DNA, the CDR3 is TGTGCCACCAGTAATGGGGCGTCGGGGGAAAAACTGTTTTTT.

The chain has TRBV25-1 and TRBJ2-5; the D gene is possibly TRBD2 (5 bases). The CDR3 runs 15 residues. Trimming left V 8 bases short and J 4 bases short, with 20 bases between. Per the germline V gene, CDR1 is MGHDK and CDR2 is SYGVNS. The CDR3 DNA reads as TGTGCCAGCCGCGGTGCAGAGGGAAGAGGAGAGACCCAGTACTTC. Protein product: CASRGAEGRGETQYF.

This chain connects TRBV29-1 to TRBJ1-5, with TRBD1 as a possible D gene (6 bases). Germline V gives CDR1 SQVTM, CDR2 ANQGSEA. CDR3 length equals 16 residues. V lost 6 bases to trimming and J lost 9 bases, with 27 bases between them. Here the CDR3 DNA reads TGCAGCGTCAGCCGAACAGGGTCGGAGACCTCCGGGCCCCAGCATTTT. Amino acids: CSVSRTGSETSGPQHF.

This chain connects TRBV6-7 to TRBJ1-1; D gene uncertain. TRBV6-7 is an ORF; its function is uncertain. The CDR3 is 16 amino acids. V lost 6 bases, J lost 4 bases, and 21 bases lay in between. CDR3 region: CASSASVAGGSTEAFF. The DNA of the CDR3 is TGTGCCAGCAGCGCCTCGGTCGCGGGCGGGAGCACTGAAGCTTTCTTT.

This clonotype was recorded many times. The chain combines TRBV10-2 with TRBJ2-7; 11 nucleotides align to TRBD2. Germline V CDR1 and CDR2: WSHSY, SAAADI. The CDR3 length is 15 residues. Unmatched junction bases numbered 2, after V lost 4 bases and J lost 0 bases. CDR3 DNA sequence: TGCGCCAGCAGTGTTAGCGGGGGGGCCTCCTACGAGCAGTACTTC. Protein sequence: CASSVSGGASYEQYF.

Concerning this clonotype: Germline and junction disagree at one end, which may indicate a read error. The chain carries TRBV24-1 and TRBJ1-6, with TRBD1 matching over 7 bases. The germline V gene has CDR1 KGHDR and CDR2 SFDVKD. The CDR3 length is 16 residues. Here the CDR3 reads CASSDQPGQRRSPLHF. CDR3 DNA sequence: TGTGCCAGCAGTGACCAACCGGGACAGAGGCGGTCACCCCTCCACTTT.

This chain links TRBV9 with TRBJ1-5; a weak D match, TRBD1 (5 bases). Trimming removed 5 bases from V and 5 bases from J, with 20 bases in between. From germline, CDR1 is SGDLS and CDR2 YYNGEE. CDR3 length: 16 amino acids. The CDR3 DNA sequence: TGTGCCAGCAGTCGCCCGCTAGGGACGGATTATCAGCCCCAGCATTTT. Translating gives CASSRPLGTDYQPQHF. The full variable domain, completed using reference TRBV9 and TRBJ1-5, is DSGVTQTPKHLITATGQRVTLRCSPRSGDLSVYWYQQSLDQGLQFLIQYYNGEERAKGNILERFSAQQFPDLHSELNLSSLELGDSALYFCASSRPLGTDYQPQHFGDGTRLSIL.

This chain links TRBV7-2 with TRBJ2-7; D is unresolved. The CDR3 length is 14 residues. Germline V CDR1 and CDR2: SGHTA, FQGNSA. V lost 3 bases and J 2 bases, leaving 11 bases between the germline ends. CDR3 nucleotides: TGTGCCAGCAGCTTGGGTCCGAAAACCTACGAGCAGTACTTC. This codes for CASSLGPKTYEQYF.

This chain connects TRBV19 to TRBJ1-1; TRBD1 is a possible D gene (6 bases). V was trimmed by 9 bases and J by 0 bases, leaving 17 bases between them. The CDR3 contains 15 residues. The germline V gene has CDR1 LNHDA and CDR2 SQIVND (reference sequence). The CDR3 is CASSRNREMNTEAFF. The CDR3 DNA reads as TGTGCCAGCAGCCGTAACAGGGAGATGAACACTGAAGCTTTCTTT.

This clonotype was counted only a few times. V and J are TRBV4-1 and TRBJ1-1; D perhaps matches TRBD1 (5 bases). Trimming pared 3 bases from V and 6 bases from J, leaving 11 bases between. Germline values: CDR1 MGHRA, CDR2 YSYEKL. The CDR3 spans 13 residues. The CDR3 here is CASSQVTGSEAFF. CDR3 sequence (DNA): TGCGCCAGCAGCCAGGTCACAGGCTCTGAAGCTTTCTTT.

In its sample, this clonotype was seen once. Since a much larger clone is just one base distant, this may be a read error. This rearrangement joins TRBV9 to TRBJ2-5; 8 bases agree with TRBD1. V was pared by 1 base and J by 1 base, with 3 bases of the junction left unmatched. This CDR3 is 15 amino acids long. The germline V gene has CDR1 SGDLS and CDR2 YYNGEE. Here the CDR3 reads CASSVNDRGQETQYF. CDR3 coding DNA: TGTGCCAGCAGCGTAAACGACAGGGGCCAAGAGACCCAGTACTTC.

The table lists this clonotype with many counts. The chain joins TRBV6-1 to TRBJ1-5, with TRBD1 matching over 9 bases. This CDR3 comprises 16 residues. V lost 1 base and J lost 6; bases outside the gene matches: 7. Germline CDR1 is MNHNS and CDR2 is SASEGT. The CDR3 sequence: CASSEGTGALSQPQHF. CDR3 nucleotide sequence: TGTGCCAGCAGTGAAGGGACAGGGGCTCTTAGTCAGCCCCAGCATTTT.

With regard to this clonotype: Sequence at one end of the junction differs from germline and may be a read error. This chain links TRBV7-8 with TRBJ2-7; D is possibly TRBD2 (7 bases). CDR1 and CDR2 from the germline V gene are SGHVS and FQNEAQ. The length of the CDR3 is 15 residues. As DNA, the CDR3 is TGCGCCAGCAGCCTCAGACTAGCCGGGCCACAGGGAGAGTACTTC. This gives the protein CASSLRLAGPQGEYF. Full variable domain (remainder filled in from reference TRBV7-8 and TRBJ2-7): GAGVSQSPRYKVAKRGQDVALRCDPISGHVSLFWYQQALGQGPEFLTYFQNEAQLDKSGLPSDRFFAERPEGSVSTLKIQRTQQEDSAVYLCASSLRLAGPQGEYFGPGTRLTVT.

This chain connects TRBV2 to TRBJ2-3; 15 bases map to TRBD2. Trimming cost V 6 bases and J 2 bases; bases outside gene matches: 9. From germline, CDR1 is SNHLY and CDR2 FYNNEI. CDR3 length: 18 residues. The CDR3 nucleotides read TGTGCCAGCAGATCGTCGGGACTAGCGGGGGGCCCCACAGATACGCAGTATTTT. Amino acid sequence: CASRSSGLAGGPTDTQYF. The full variable domain, completed using reference TRBV2 and TRBJ2-3, is EPEVTQTPSHQVTQMGQEVILRCVPISNHLYFYWYRQILGQKVEFLVSFYNNEISEKSEIFDDQFSVERPDGSNFTLKIRSTKLEDSAMYFCASRSSGLAGGPTDTQYFGPGTRLTVL.

Points on this clonotype: A read error may explain this, as a much larger clone is one base away. The chain joins TRBV2 to TRBJ1-2; 9 bases map to TRBD1. The CDR3 has 14 residues. In germline, CDR1 is SNHLY, CDR2 FYNNEI. V lost 9 bases, J lost 6 bases, and 11 bases stayed unmatched. The CDR3 protein is CASPRTGEVNGYTF. As DNA, the CDR3 is TGTGCCAGTCCCAGGACAGGGGAAGTGAATGGCTACACCTTC.

This clonotype was recorded at least ten times. The J gene is TRBJ2-5, the V gene TRBV2; 7 bases map to TRBD1. CDR1 SNHLY and CDR2 FYNNEI come from the germline V gene. The trim removed 6 bases at V and 3 bases at J, leaving 4 bases unmatched. The CDR3 sequence is 13 residues long. In nucleotides, the CDR3 is TGTGCCAGCAGCACCGGGACAGAAGAGACCCAGTACTTC. This encodes CASSTGTEETQYF.

On this clonotype: A much larger clonotype is one base distant, so this may be a read error. The J gene is TRBJ1-5, the V gene TRBV12-3 or TRBV12-4; no clear D gene. The CDR3 is 12 amino acids. V lost 10 bases and J lost 5, with 12 bases in between. CDR3 sequence: CAISHNYQPQHF. The CDR3 nucleotides are TGTGCCATCAGCCATAACTATCAGCCCCAGCATTTT.